The present TCR beta chain was sequenced within a study of T cell repertoires in cytomegalovirus infection. About the research overall: From public TCR beta signatures came an indication of both CMV infection and matching HLA type.

Concerning this clonotype itself: The target antigen is unknown.

Study findings and constraints: People with CMV and the relevant HLA were identified by cumulative public TCR beta family frequency.

TCRdb independently ran MiXCR on the reads; one entry per CDR3 protein. Among roughly 640,000 distinct CDR3 sequences, 24% were seen once, and the ten largest hold roughly 8%. There are 13 residues in the CDR3. CDR1 and CDR2 (germline): MNHEY, SVGAGI. V was clipped by 6 bases and J by 5 bases; unmatched bases: 5. Input material: CD8+ T cells from PBMCs. This chain uses TRBV6-5 with TRBJ2-7; TRBD1 agrees at 9 bases. The origin of this receptor is a human donor in good health (CMV status not recorded). Some clones in this sample may be carry-over from other donors' samples. Here the CDR3 DNA reads TGTGCCAGCAGGGACACAGGGGGCGACGAGCAGTACTTC. Residues: CASRDTGGDEQYF.